Shown below are 21 T cell receptor beta chains from a single sample sequenced in a study of Ad26.COV2.S vaccination and SARS-CoV-2 variants. As for treatment: some 20 received Ad26.COV2.S at low or high dose, single or two shots; 5 received placebo; per-sample allocation not given. The samples date from day 63 after the first vaccine or placebo injection. Sequencing used immunoSEQ multiplex PCR; TCRdb keeps in-frame clones, though not all of them. This table has around 400,000 clones, roughly four fifths appearing once. Source: peripheral blood, taken in a trial of Ad26.COV2.S vaccine versus placebo. These receptors all come from a person aged 18-60 years who received the Ad26.COV2.S COVID-19 vaccine or a placebo.

This clone was picked up one time. This chain links TRBV6-4 with TRBJ1-2, with D possibly being TRBD1 (6 bases). The CDR3 loop spans 14 amino acids. Germline loops: CDR1 MRHNA, CDR2 SNTAGT. Deletions cut 5 bases from V and 4 bases from J, with 14 bases between. The CDR3 is CASSPLPGAYGYTF. CDR3 coding DNA: TGTGCCAGCAGTCCCCTGCCAGGGGCCTATGGCTACACCTTC.

The chain joins TRBV18 to TRBJ1-5; 8 positions match TRBD1. Trimming cost V 6 bases and J 4 bases; bases outside gene matches: 2. Germline V lookup: CDR1 KGHSH, CDR2 LQKENI. The CDR3 is made up of 13 amino acids. For the CDR3, the DNA is TGTGCCAGCTCTCGGACAGGGAATCAGCCCCAGCATTTT. It codes for CASSRTGNQPQHF.

V and J are TRBV5-4 and TRBJ2-7, with D unclear. CDR1 is SGHNT and CDR2 is YYREEE in the germline V gene (reference sequence). The CDR3 spans 13 residues. The ends were cut back, 5 bases at V and 0 bases at J, with 9 bases in the middle. The CDR3 is CASRDKSSYEQYF. CDR3 nucleotide sequence: TGTGCCAGCAGGGATAAGAGCTCCTACGAGCAGTACTTC.

This clone was detected a few times. The rearrangement joins TRBV11-2 to TRBJ1-6; D remains ambiguous. CDR1 and CDR2 (germline): SGHAT, FQNNGV. This CDR3 has 14 amino acids. V lost 5 bases and J lost 6, with 11 bases in between. The CDR3 region is CASSPTLRNSPLHF. CDR3 bases: TGTGCCAGCAGCCCGACATTGCGTAATTCACCCCTCCACTTT.

The CDR3 reads CASSEAVTGGRNYGYTF. The CDR3 nucleotides read TGTGCCAGCAGTGAAGCCGTGACAGGGGGCCGGAACTATGGCTACACCTTC. This sequence joins TRBV6-1 and TRBJ1-2; the match to TRBD1 covers 10 bases. The V segment lost 0 bases and the J segment 2 bases; nucleotides outside the gene matches: 6. There are 17 residues in the CDR3. Germline-derived CDR1 and CDR2 are MNHNS and SASEGT.

The chain has TRBV19 and TRBJ1-2; D not certain. V shed 8 bases and J shed 7 bases, with 11 bases lying between them. The CDR3 covers 11 residues. Germline CDR1 LNHDA, CDR2 SQIVND (reference sequence). CDR3 loop: CASSTIGGYTF. The CDR3 nucleotides are TGTGCCAGTTCGACGATCGGTGGCTACACCTTC. Full variable domain (rest looked up from reference TRBV19 and TRBJ1-2): DGGITQSPKYLFRKEGQNVTLSCEQNLNHDAMYWYRQDPGQGLRLIYYSQIVNDFQKGDIAEGYSVSREKKESFPLTVTSAQKNPTAFYLCASSTIGGYTFGSGTRLTVV.

This sequence joins TRBV30 and TRBJ2-2, with D uncertain. This CDR3 comprises 12 residues. V was cut by 1 base and J by 4 bases, with 4 bases left in between. Germline V lookup: CDR1 GTSNPN, CDR2 SVGIG (reference sequence). The CDR3 region is CAWSDGTGELFF. The CDR3 DNA reads TGTGCCTGGAGTGATGGCACCGGGGAGCTGTTTTTT.

The CDR3 DNA reads TGTGCCAGCAGCACGGGCGGCGTCGATACGCAGTATTTT. Residues: CASSTGGVDTQYF. The chain links TRBV5-5 to TRBJ2-3; D not resolved. The CDR3 length is 13 residues. Trimming took off 4 bases at V and 6 bases at J, with 12 bases between the two ends. Germline CDR1 and CDR2: SGHKS and YYEKEE (reference sequence).

This chain uses TRBV4-3 with TRBJ1-3; D might be TRBD1 (6 bases). The V and J ends lost 1 base and 6 bases respectively, with 16 bases between them. Germline V gene lookup returns CDR1 LGHNA and CDR2 YSLEER. The CDR3 has 16 amino acids. In DNA form, the CDR3 reads TGCGCCAGCAGCCAAGGTTGGGGGGCTGAGGCAAACACCATATATTTT. It translates to CASSQGWGAEANTIYF.

V gene TRBV4-3 combines with J gene TRBJ2-7, with TRBD1 identical over 8 bases. Per the germline V gene, CDR1 is LGHNA and CDR2 is YSLEER. The CDR3 totals 14 residues. V lost 4 bases to trimming and J lost 4 bases; unmatched junction nucleotides: 6. CDR3 in DNA: TGCGCCAGCAGCCCCCTGCAGGGGGCATACGAGCAGTACTTC. This translates into CASSPLQGAYEQYF.

This clone has more than one count but fewer than ten. Here the CDR3 reads CASRASNQPQHF. The DNA of the CDR3 is TGTGCCAGCAGAGCTAGCAATCAGCCCCAGCATTTT. The V and J genes are TRBV12-3 or TRBV12-4 and TRBJ1-5; D ambiguous. V shed 6 bases and J shed 0 bases, with 3 bases lying between them. The CDR3 extends over 12 amino acids.

The chain employs TRBV27 and TRBJ1-1; 7 positions match TRBD1. The V gene end was trimmed by 5 bases and the J gene end by 10 bases; junction bases not matched to a gene: 7. The CDR3 has 12 residues. The germline gives CDR1 MNHEY, CDR2 SMNVEV (reference sequence). The CDR3 loop is CASSPRQGGAFF. The CDR3 coding sequence is TGTGCCAGCAGTCCCCGACAGGGAGGAGCTTTCTTT.

The chain uses TRBV9 and TRBJ2-5, with 7 positions matching TRBD2. The CDR3 has 16 amino acids. V trimming: 1 base; J trimming: 0 bases; junction bases outside the gene matches: 6. Per germline, CDR1 SGDLS and CDR2 YYNGEE. In DNA, the CDR3 is TGTGCCAGCAGCGTAAGGATGGGGGGGTACCAAGAGACCCAGTACTTC. Its protein is CASSVRMGGYQETQYF.

V gene TRBV7-9 combines with J gene TRBJ2-1, with 12 bases that match TRBD2. V trimming: 4 bases; J trimming: 7 bases; junction bases outside the gene matches: 11. Germline V gene lookup returns CDR1 SEHNR and CDR2 FQNEAQ (reference sequence). The CDR3 has 17 residues. This CDR3 is CASSSLVTSGRRNEQFF. As DNA, the CDR3 is TGTGCCAGCAGCTCCCTCGTTACTAGCGGGAGGCGGAATGAGCAGTTCTTC.

The chain is built from TRBV2 and TRBJ2-3, with D perhaps given as TRBD1 or TRBD2 (5 bases each). The CDR3 loop spans 14 amino acids. Trimming pared 8 bases from V and 4 bases from J, leaving 16 bases between. Looked up from germline, CDR1 is SNHLY and CDR2 is FYNNEI. DNA of the CDR3: TGTGCCAGCGGCCTTGGGGGTGGCGCAGATACGCAGTATTTT. It translates to CASGLGGGADTQYF.

This chain connects TRBV4-1 to TRBJ1-2, with no clear D. V lost 0 bases and J 8 bases, leaving 7 bases between the germline ends. Germline assignment: CDR1 MGHRA and CDR2 YSYEKL. The CDR3 has 12 amino acids. CDR3 loop: CASSQDGLGYTF. The CDR3, as DNA: TGCGCCAGCAGCCAAGATGGGTTAGGCTACACCTTC.

The gene calls are TRBV5-1 and TRBJ1-1; D is perhaps TRBD1 (5 bases). V was cut by 7 bases and J by 1 base, with 11 bases left in between. There are 13 residues in the CDR3. Germline V gives CDR1 SGHRS, CDR2 YFSETQ. CDR3 in amino acids: CASVQGTNTEAFF. For the CDR3, the DNA is TGCGCCAGCGTCCAGGGTACGAACACTGAAGCTTTCTTT.

This sequence joins TRBV6-2 or TRBV6-3 and TRBJ2-2; no clear D gene. From germline, CDR1 is MNHEY and CDR2 SVGEGT. The CDR3 has 14 amino acids. V was cut by 6 bases and J by 7 bases, with 15 bases left in between. CDR3 DNA sequence: TGTGCCAGCAGCCAGCCCTTGGGTGGCGGGGAGCTGTTTTTT. This gives the protein CASSQPLGGGELFF.

This clone was recorded a few times. The chain employs TRBV7-9 and TRBJ2-2; D unresolved. Between the trimmed V and J ends, which lost 4 bases and 2 bases, there was a span of 5 bases. Germline V gene lookup returns CDR1 SEHNR and CDR2 FQNEAQ (reference sequence). The CDR3 contains 13 residues. The CDR3 loop reads CASSYYNTGELFF. CDR3 nucleotides: TGTGCCAGCAGCTACTACAACACCGGGGAGCTGTTTTTT.

Details on this clone: This sample also contains other DNA sequences that code for the same CDR3. The genes are TRBV19 and TRBJ1-5, with D perhaps matching TRBD1 (6 bases). V lost 7 bases and J 5 bases, leaving 9 bases between the germline ends. Germline CDR1 is LNHDA and CDR2 is SQIVND (reference sequence). The CDR3 covers 12 residues. The chain's CDR3 is CASTTGYQPQHF. The CDR3 DNA reads as TGTGCCAGTACAACAGGGTATCAGCCCCAGCATTTT.

The count of this clone is one. The genes are TRBV7-9 and TRBJ1-3, with 7 positions matching TRBD1. The CDR3 loop spans 16 amino acids. Germline CDR1 is SEHNR and CDR2 is FQNEAQ (reference sequence). The junction had 5 bases not matched to a gene; V was cut back by 3 bases and J by 0 bases. This chain's CDR3 is CASSFRYRGSGNTIYF. The CDR3 DNA follows: TGTGCCAGCAGCTTCCGGTACAGGGGCTCTGGAAACACCATATATTTT.